Below, 4 T cell receptor beta chains from the same sample are listed, as sequenced in a study of pediatric ulcerative colitis. Rectal tissue came from one to two pinch biopsies taken at colonoscopy. Data came from immunoSEQ multiplex PCR; TCRdb stores just in-frame clones and leaves some out. In the table there are some 37,000 clones, roughly 72% of which are singletons. The sample taken for sequencing was gut tissue. The source is a boy under 18 with moderate ulcerative colitis.

This chain joins TRBV7-2 and TRBJ2-5; the match to TRBD2 covers 10 bases. This CDR3 has 16 residues. CDR1 and CDR2 from the germline V gene are SGHTA and FQGNSA. Unmatched junction bases numbered 11, after V lost 6 bases and J lost 4 bases. The CDR3 nucleotides are TGTGCCAGCAGTCTTAACCTAGCGGGGGTCGGAGAGACCCAGTACTTC. As protein: CASSLNLAGVGETQYF.

This clone was detected a few times. The rearrangement joins TRBV28 to TRBJ1-1; D is perhaps TRBD1 (5 bases). The CDR3 sequence is 13 residues long. The V and J ends lost 4 bases and 3 bases respectively, with 9 bases between them. Germline V CDR1 and CDR2: MDHEN, SYDVKM. CDR3 in amino acids: CASSSSRDTEAFF. The CDR3 region has the DNA TGTGCCAGCAGTTCCTCCAGGGACACTGAAGCTTTCTTT.

The chain employs TRBV21-1 and TRBJ2-3; whether TRBD2, the table's D call, matches the DNA was not checked. TRBV21-1 is deemed a pseudogene. CDR3 length equals 18 residues. The CDR3 loop reads CASSTGLAGQPRTDTQYF. For the CDR3, the DNA is TGTGCCAGCAGCACCGGACTAGCGGGCCAACCACGCACAGATACGCAGTATTTT.

This clone was recorded a few times. The J gene is TRBJ2-7, the V gene TRBV5-1, with 9 nucleotides matching TRBD1. This CDR3 is built from 15 residues. Germline assignment: CDR1 SGHRS and CDR2 YFSETQ. With V trimmed by 4 bases and J by 0 bases, 5 bases remained unmatched. CDR3 loop: CASSGGQGSSYEQYF. The DNA of the CDR3 is TGCGCCAGCAGCGGAGGACAGGGGAGCTCCTACGAGCAGTACTTC.